A single sample gave rise to the 21 T cell receptor beta chains below, sequenced in a study of T cells after yellow fever vaccination. TCRdb processed the 5' RACE reads anew with MiXCR; each CDR3 protein has one entry. This table holds about 430,000 distinct CDR3 sequences, around 20% found once. The material was PBMCs, obtained before the yellow fever booster vaccination. These TCRs come from a man between 18 and 35 years old who received the YFV17D yellow fever vaccine.

This chain joins TRBV5-1 and TRBJ1-3, with a possible D match to TRBD1 (5 bases). The CDR3 is 16 residues long. Trimming cost V 2 bases and J 0 bases, with 12 bases left between them. CDR1 is SGHRS and CDR2 is YFSETQ in the germline V gene. This CDR3 is CASSLRGRDSGNTIYF. Here the CDR3 DNA reads TGCGCCAGCAGCTTACGGGGCCGCGACTCTGGAAACACCATATATTTT.

This clonotype was observed many times. This chain uses TRBV5-1 with TRBJ2-4; D possibly uses TRBD1 or TRBD2 (5 bases each). Trimming left V 4 bases short and J 1 base short, with 12 bases between. The germline gives CDR1 SGHRS, CDR2 YFSETQ. The CDR3 length is 15 residues. The CDR3 reads CASSPTAAAKNIQYF. DNA for the CDR3: TGCGCCAGCAGCCCGACAGCGGCGGCCAAAAACATTCAGTACTTC.

In DNA, the CDR3 is TGTGCCAGCAGTCACCTCCCCAGAGCTGGCTCCTACAATGAGCAGTTCTTC. This sequence encodes CASSHLPRAGSYNEQFF. The V and J genes are TRBV6-2 or TRBV6-3 and TRBJ2-1; D is unresolved. The CDR3 is 17 amino acids. Trimming stripped 5 bases from V and 0 bases from J, with 17 bases between. CDR1 and CDR2 from the germline V gene are MNHEY and SVGEGT.

This clonotype was detected a few times. This chain joins TRBV27 and TRBJ1-2; TRBD1 matches at 7 bases. CDR1 and CDR2 from the germline V gene are MNHEY and SMNVEV (reference sequence). Unmatched junction bases numbered 12, after V lost 4 bases and J lost 1 base. CDR3 length: 17 amino acids. The CDR3 coding sequence is TGTGCCAGCAGTTCACACCGTGACAGGGCCAGTAACTATGGCTACACCTTC. Translating it yields CASSSHRDRASNYGYTF.

This clonotype showed up just a few times. The chain employs TRBV11-1 and TRBJ1-6; D is uncertain. The CDR3 is 13 residues long. Germline CDR1 and CDR2: SGHAT and FQDESV (reference sequence). V was trimmed by 5 bases and J by 19 bases, leaving 21 bases between them. In DNA form, the CDR3 reads TGTGCCAGCAGCCCAACCGTCGCCCAACTCCCACACTTT. Translated: CASSPTVAQLPHF.

This clonotype has just a few counts. The V call is TRBV4-2, the J call TRBJ2-2; 7 bases map to TRBD1. V shed 3 bases and J 5 bases; nucleotides not matched to a gene: 12. Germline assignment: CDR1 LGHNA and CDR2 YNFKEQ. The CDR3 length is 17 residues. CDR3 region: CASSHPDGQVGTGELFF. The CDR3 region has the DNA TGTGCCAGCAGCCATCCCGACGGACAGGTGGGGACCGGGGAGCTGTTTTTT.

This clonotype was seen at least ten times. The V gene is TRBV27, the J gene TRBJ2-5, with 9 positions matching TRBD1. There are 14 residues in the CDR3. The germline V gene has CDR1 MNHEY and CDR2 SMNVEV (reference sequence). After removal of 6 bases from V and 9 bases from J, the junction contained 11 bases not matched to a gene. The CDR3 loop reads CASSLQGQGIAQYF. The CDR3, as DNA: TGTGCCAGCAGCTTACAGGGACAGGGTATCGCCCAGTACTTC.

The chain has TRBV11-1 and TRBJ1-1; D possibly corresponds to TRBD1 (6 bases). This CDR3 region has 15 residues. Germline CDR1 and CDR2: SGHAT and FQDESV (reference sequence). With 5 bases removed from V and 5 bases from J, the gap between germline ends came to 18 bases. CDR3 nucleotides: TGTGCCAGCAGCCCTACAGGGTGGCGGCAAACTGAAGCTTTCTTT. This encodes CASSPTGWRQTEAFF.

This clonotype was recorded a few times. The rearrangement links TRBV4-3 to TRBJ2-6, with D perhaps matching TRBD2 (5 bases). Germline loops: CDR1 LGHNA, CDR2 YSLEER. V was shortened by 2 bases and J by 0 bases, with 14 bases between the two germline ends. The CDR3 runs 18 residues. CDR3 coding DNA: TGCGCCAGCAGCCAAAAAGGGCCTGGGAGCTCTGGGGCCAACGTCCTGACTTTC. Translation: CASSQKGPGSSGANVLTF.

This clonotype was found many times. The V call is TRBV10-3, the J call TRBJ1-3; D gene unclear. Germline lookup yields CDR1 ENHRY and CDR2 SYGVKD. This CDR3 contains 14 residues. Trimming stripped 7 bases from V and 2 bases from J, with 12 bases between. CDR3 protein: CAIMRDTTGNTIYF. In DNA form, the CDR3 reads TGTGCCATCATGAGGGATACGACTGGAAACACCATATATTTT.

V gene TRBV4-3 combines with J gene TRBJ1-5; D is unclear. The germline gives CDR1 LGHNA, CDR2 YSLEER. This CDR3 spans 15 amino acids. V shed 0 bases and J shed 2 bases, with 8 bases lying between them. Here the CDR3 reads CASSQDSLGNQPQHF. The CDR3, as DNA: TGCGCCAGCAGCCAAGACAGTCTCGGCAATCAGCCCCAGCATTTT.

This clonotype was counted between two and nine times. The chain carries TRBV11-2 and TRBJ2-7; perhaps TRBD1 as D (5 bases). The CDR3 has 15 amino acids. The V and J ends lost 3 bases and 2 bases respectively, with 14 bases between them. The germline V gene has CDR1 SGHAT and CDR2 FQNNGV. The DNA for the CDR3 is TGTGCCAGCAGCTTCGGCGACAGCACCACCTACGAGCAGTACGTC. Translation: CASSFGDSTTYEQYV.

The chain links TRBV9 to TRBJ2-2, with 10 bases identical to TRBD2. The CDR3 runs 16 residues. Trimming took 4 bases from V and 6 from J; bases not matched to a gene: 9. Germline V gene sequence: CDR1 SGDLS, CDR2 YYNGEE. This CDR3 reads CASSSSGGIPAGELFF. Here the CDR3 DNA reads TGTGCCAGCAGCAGTAGCGGGGGGATCCCCGCCGGGGAGCTGTTTTTT.

This rearrangement joins TRBV3-1 to TRBJ1-2, with 8 bases fitting TRBD1. This CDR3 spans 14 amino acids. Trimming cost V 0 bases and J 8 bases; bases outside gene matches: 5. Germline V gene sequence: CDR1 LGHDT, CDR2 YNNKEL (reference sequence). CDR3 DNA: TGTGCCAGCAGCCAAGAGGGCAGGGGGCGCGGCTACACCTTC. It yields the protein CASSQEGRGRGYTF.

This clonotype was seen more than once but under ten times. The chain joins TRBV2 to TRBJ2-5; no reliable D call. Trimming took 1 base from V and 2 from J, leaving 8 bases between them. The CDR3 loop spans 14 amino acids. Germline V CDR1 and CDR2: SNHLY, FYNNEI. The CDR3 spells CASSEGSEQETQYF. CDR3 nucleotides: TGTGCCAGCAGTGAAGGCTCAGAGCAAGAGACCCAGTACTTC.

The genes are TRBV23-1 and TRBJ2-2; a weak D match, TRBD2 (6 bases). TRBV23-1 is sorted into the ORF group, with uncertain function. The length of the CDR3 is 19 residues. The V and J ends lost 2 bases and 3 bases respectively, with 22 bases between them. CDR3 in DNA: TGCGCCAGCAGTCAAAAGGAGGGGACCGAGGGACCGTACACCGGGGAGCTGTTTTTT. Translated: CASSQKEGTEGPYTGELFF.

The chain recombines TRBV7-6 with TRBJ2-3, with D perhaps given as TRBD1 or TRBD2 (5 bases each). Germline V CDR1 and CDR2: SGHVS, FNYEAQ. Trimming removed 6 bases at V and 6 bases at J, with 22 bases between. The CDR3 runs to 16 residues. The CDR3 region has the DNA TGTGCCAGCAGACAGCCGACGGGGCTGGGGATGGATACGCAGTATTTT. Translation: CASRQPTGLGMDTQYF.

This chain uses TRBV7-3 with TRBJ2-3, with 7 bases matching TRBD1. After removal of 2 bases from V and 2 bases from J, the junction contained 10 bases not matched to a gene. The CDR3 spans 17 residues. Germline CDR1 reads SGHTA; CDR2 reads FQGTGA. The CDR3 loop reads CASSLSGLDRNTDTQYF. CDR3 sequence (DNA): TGTGCCAGCAGCTTATCTGGTCTGGACAGGAACACAGATACGCAGTATTTT.

In this sample, this clonotype turned up a few times. The chain combines TRBV7-2 with TRBJ1-1; D possibly corresponds to TRBD1 (5 bases). Germline V lookup: CDR1 SGHTA, CDR2 FQGNSA. Trimming removed 1 base at V and 5 bases at J, with 14 bases between. This CDR3 is 15 amino acids long. The CDR3 loop is CASSLERAGKTEAFF. The CDR3 coding sequence is TGTGCCAGCAGCTTAGAGAGGGCAGGGAAGACTGAAGCTTTCTTT. Supplemented by reference TRBV7-2 and TRBJ1-1, the full variable domain reads GAGVSQSPSNKVTEKGKDVELRCDPISGHTALYWYRQSLGQGLEFLIYFQGNSAPDKSGLPSDRFSAERTGGSVSTLTIQRTQQEDSAVYLCASSLERAGKTEAFFGQGTRLTVV.

This clonotype was found a few times. The J gene is TRBJ2-1, the V gene TRBV6-5; 11 positions agree with TRBD2. The V gene end was trimmed by 5 bases and the J gene end by 6 bases; junction bases not matched to a gene: 6. This CDR3 comprises 15 residues. Looked up from germline, CDR1 is MNHEY and CDR2 is SVGAGI. CDR3 DNA sequence: TGTGCCAGCAGTCCCACTAGCGGGGGATTCAATGAGCAGTTCTTC. Protein sequence: CASSPTSGGFNEQFF.

The V call is TRBV7-9, the J call TRBJ2-7; D is unclear. Germline values: CDR1 SEHNR, CDR2 FQNEAQ (reference sequence). The CDR3 sequence is 13 residues long. Trimming pared 7 bases from V and 0 bases from J, leaving 10 bases between. CDR3 in amino acids: CASTQDLSYEQYF. In DNA form, the CDR3 reads TGTGCCAGCACCCAGGACCTCTCCTACGAGCAGTACTTC.